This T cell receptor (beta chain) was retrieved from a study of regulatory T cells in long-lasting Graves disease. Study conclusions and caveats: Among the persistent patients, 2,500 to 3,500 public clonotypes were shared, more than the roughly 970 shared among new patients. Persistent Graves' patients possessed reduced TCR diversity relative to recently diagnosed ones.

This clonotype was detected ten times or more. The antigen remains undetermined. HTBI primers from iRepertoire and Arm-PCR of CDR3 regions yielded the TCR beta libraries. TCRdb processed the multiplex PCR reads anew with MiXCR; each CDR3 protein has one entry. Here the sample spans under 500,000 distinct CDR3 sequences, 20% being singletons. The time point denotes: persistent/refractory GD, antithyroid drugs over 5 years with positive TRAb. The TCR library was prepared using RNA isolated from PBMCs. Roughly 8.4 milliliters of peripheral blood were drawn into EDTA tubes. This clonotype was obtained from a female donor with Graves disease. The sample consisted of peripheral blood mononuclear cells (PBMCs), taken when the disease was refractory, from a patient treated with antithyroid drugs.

The CDR3 loop reads CSARDPLQETQYF. DNA for the CDR3: TGCAGTGCTAGAGATCCTTTACAAGAGACCCAGTACTTC. The chain joins TRBV20-1 to TRBJ2-5; D remains unclear. CDR3 length equals 13 residues. Germline assignment: CDR1 DFQATT and CDR2 SNEGSKA (reference sequence). Trimming left V 0 bases short and J 2 bases short, with 7 bases between.